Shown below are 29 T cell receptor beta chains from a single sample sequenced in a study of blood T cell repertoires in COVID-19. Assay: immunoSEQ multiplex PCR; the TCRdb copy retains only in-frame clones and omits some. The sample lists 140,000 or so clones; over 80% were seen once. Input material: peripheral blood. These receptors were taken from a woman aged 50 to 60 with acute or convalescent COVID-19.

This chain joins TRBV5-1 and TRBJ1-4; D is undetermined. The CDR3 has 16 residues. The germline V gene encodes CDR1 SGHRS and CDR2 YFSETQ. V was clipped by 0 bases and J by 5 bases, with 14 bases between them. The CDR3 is CASSLGWTLFNEKLFF. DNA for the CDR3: TGCGCCAGCAGCTTGGGGTGGACTCTCTTCAATGAAAAACTGTTTTTT.

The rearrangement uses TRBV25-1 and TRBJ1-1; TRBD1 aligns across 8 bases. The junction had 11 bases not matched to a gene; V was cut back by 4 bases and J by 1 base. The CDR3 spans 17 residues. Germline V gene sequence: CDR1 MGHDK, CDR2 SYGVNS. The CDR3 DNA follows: TGTGCCAGCAGTGGTGGACAGGGAAGGGTTTGGAACACTGAAGCTTTCTTT. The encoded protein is CASSGGQGRVWNTEAFF.

CDR3 in DNA: TGTGCCATCAGCTCCCTCAGTAGCAATCAGCCCCAGCATTTT. Its protein is CAISSLSSNQPQHF. The chain couples TRBV10-3 to TRBJ1-5; D is undetermined. The CDR3 is made up of 14 amino acids. Trimming removed 6 bases from V and 0 bases from J, with 9 bases in between. From germline, CDR1 is ENHRY and CDR2 SYGVKD.

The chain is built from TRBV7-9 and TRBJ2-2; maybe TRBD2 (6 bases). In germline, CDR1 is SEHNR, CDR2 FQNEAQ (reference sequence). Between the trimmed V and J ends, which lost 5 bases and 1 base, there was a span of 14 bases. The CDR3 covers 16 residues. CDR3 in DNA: TGTGCCAGCAGCCCTAAGGGTAGCGGGAACACCGGGGAGCTGTTTTTT. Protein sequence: CASSPKGSGNTGELFF.

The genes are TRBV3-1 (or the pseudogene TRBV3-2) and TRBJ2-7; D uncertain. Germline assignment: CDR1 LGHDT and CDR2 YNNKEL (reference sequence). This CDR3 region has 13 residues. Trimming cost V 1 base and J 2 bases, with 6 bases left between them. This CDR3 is CASSQVNAYEQYF. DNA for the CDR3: TGTGCCAGCAGCCAAGTAAATGCCTACGAGCAGTACTTC.

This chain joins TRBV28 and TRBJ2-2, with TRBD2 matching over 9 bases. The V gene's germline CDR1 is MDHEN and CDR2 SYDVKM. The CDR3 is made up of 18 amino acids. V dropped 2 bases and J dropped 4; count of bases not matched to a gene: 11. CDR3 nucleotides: TGTGCCAGCAGTTTACCCCGATTTAGCGGGGGCCCCACCGGGGAGCTGTTTTTT. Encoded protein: CASSLPRFSGGPTGELFF.

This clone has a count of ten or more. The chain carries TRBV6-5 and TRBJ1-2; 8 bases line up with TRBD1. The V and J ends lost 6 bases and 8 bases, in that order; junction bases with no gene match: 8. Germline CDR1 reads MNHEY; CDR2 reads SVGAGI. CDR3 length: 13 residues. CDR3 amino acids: CASSLTGDQGYTF. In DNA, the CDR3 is TGTGCCAGCAGCCTGACAGGGGACCAGGGCTACACCTTC.

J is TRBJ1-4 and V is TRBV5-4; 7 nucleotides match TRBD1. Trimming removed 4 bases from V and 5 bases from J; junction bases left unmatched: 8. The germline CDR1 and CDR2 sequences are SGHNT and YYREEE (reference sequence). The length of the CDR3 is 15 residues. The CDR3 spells CASSPQTGSNEKLFF. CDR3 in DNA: TGTGCCAGCAGCCCGCAGACAGGGTCGAATGAAAAACTGTTTTTT.

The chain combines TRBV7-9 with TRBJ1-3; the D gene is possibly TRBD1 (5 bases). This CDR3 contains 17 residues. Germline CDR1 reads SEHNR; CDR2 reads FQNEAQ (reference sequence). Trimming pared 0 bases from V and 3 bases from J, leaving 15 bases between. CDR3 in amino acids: CASSLAGQPSYGNTIYF. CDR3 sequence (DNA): TGTGCCAGCAGCTTAGCGGGGCAGCCCAGCTATGGAAACACCATATATTTT.

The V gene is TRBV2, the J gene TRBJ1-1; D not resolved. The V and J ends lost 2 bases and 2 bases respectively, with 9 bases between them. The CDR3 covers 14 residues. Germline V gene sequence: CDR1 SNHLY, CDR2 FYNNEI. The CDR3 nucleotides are TGTGCCAGCAGTGAATACGGAGTTAACACTGAAGCTTTCTTT. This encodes CASSEYGVNTEAFF.

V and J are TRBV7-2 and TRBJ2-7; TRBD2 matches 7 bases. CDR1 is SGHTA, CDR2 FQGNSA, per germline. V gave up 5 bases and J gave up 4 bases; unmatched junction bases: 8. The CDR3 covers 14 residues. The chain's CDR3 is CASSPNGLGYEQYF. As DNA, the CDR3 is TGTGCCAGCAGCCCTAATGGACTAGGATACGAGCAGTACTTC.

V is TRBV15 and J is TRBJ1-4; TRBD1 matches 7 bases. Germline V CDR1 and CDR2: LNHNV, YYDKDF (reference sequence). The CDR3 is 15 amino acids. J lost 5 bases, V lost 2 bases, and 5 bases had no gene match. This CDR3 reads CATSRSGDRNEKLFF. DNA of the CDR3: TGTGCCACCAGCAGATCAGGGGACAGAAATGAAAAACTGTTTTTT.

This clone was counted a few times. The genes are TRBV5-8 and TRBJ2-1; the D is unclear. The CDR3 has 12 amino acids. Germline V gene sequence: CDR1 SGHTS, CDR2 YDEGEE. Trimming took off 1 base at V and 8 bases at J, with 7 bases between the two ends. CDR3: CASSLTRDEQFF. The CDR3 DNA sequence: TGTGCCAGCAGCTTGACGAGAGATGAGCAGTTCTTC.

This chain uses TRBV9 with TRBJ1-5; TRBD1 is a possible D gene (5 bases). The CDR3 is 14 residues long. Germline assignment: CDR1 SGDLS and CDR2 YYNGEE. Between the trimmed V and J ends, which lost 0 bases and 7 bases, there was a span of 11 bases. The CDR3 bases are TGTGCCAGCAGCGTAGACCAGGGTGACCAGCCCCAGCATTTT. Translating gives CASSVDQGDQPQHF.

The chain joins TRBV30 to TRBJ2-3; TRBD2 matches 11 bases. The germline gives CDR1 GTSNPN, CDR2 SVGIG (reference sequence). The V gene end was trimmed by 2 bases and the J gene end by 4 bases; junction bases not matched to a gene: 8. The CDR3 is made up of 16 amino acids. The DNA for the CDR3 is TGTGCCTGGAGTTGGGCTAGCGGGGGGACCTCAGATACGCAGTATTTT. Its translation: CAWSWASGGTSDTQYF.

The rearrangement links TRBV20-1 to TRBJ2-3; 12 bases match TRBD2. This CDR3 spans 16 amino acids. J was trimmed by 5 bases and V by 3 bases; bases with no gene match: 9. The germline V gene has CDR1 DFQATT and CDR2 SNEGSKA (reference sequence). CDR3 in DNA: TGCAGTGCTAGTGAGACTAGCGGGGGAAGGGGAGATACGCAGTATTTT. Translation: CSASETSGGRGDTQYF.

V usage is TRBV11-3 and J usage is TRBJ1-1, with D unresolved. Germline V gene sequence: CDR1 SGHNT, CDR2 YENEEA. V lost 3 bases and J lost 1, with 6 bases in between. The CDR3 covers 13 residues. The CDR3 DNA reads TGTGCCAGCAGCTTGAACTGGAACACTGAAGCTTTCTTT. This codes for CASSLNWNTEAFF. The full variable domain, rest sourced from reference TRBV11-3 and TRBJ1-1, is EAGVVQSPRYKIIEKKQPVAFWCNPISGHNTLYWYLQNLGQGPELLIRYENEEAVDDSQLPKDRFSAERLKGVDSTLKIQPAELGDSAVYLCASSLNWNTEAFFGQGTRLTVV.

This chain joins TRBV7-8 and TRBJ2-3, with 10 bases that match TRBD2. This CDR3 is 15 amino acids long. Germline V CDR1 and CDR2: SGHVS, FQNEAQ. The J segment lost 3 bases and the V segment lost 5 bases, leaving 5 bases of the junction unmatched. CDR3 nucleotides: TGTGCCAGCAGCGTCCTACTAGCGGGAACAGATACGCAGTATTTT. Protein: CASSVLLAGTDTQYF.

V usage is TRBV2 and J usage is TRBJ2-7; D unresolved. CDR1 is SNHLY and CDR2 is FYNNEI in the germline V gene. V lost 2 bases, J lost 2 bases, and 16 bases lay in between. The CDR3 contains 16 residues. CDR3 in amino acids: CASSEYLTTRPYEQYF. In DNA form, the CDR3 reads TGTGCCAGCAGTGAATATCTTACGACTCGCCCCTACGAGCAGTACTTC.

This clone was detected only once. CDR3 loop: CASSLDAGFYGYTF. The CDR3 bases are TGTGCCAGCAGCTTGGATGCCGGGTTCTATGGCTACACCTTC. The chain uses TRBV5-8 and TRBJ1-2; no clear D gene. Trimming cost V 0 bases and J 4 bases, with 10 bases left between them. The germline V gene encodes CDR1 SGHTS and CDR2 YDEGEE. This CDR3 region has 14 residues.

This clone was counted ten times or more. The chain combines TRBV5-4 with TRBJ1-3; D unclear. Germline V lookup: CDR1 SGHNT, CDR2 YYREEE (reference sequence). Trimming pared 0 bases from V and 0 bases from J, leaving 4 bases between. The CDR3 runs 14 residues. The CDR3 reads CASSLARSGNTIYF. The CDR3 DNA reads TGTGCCAGCAGCTTGGCGCGCTCTGGAAACACCATATATTTT.

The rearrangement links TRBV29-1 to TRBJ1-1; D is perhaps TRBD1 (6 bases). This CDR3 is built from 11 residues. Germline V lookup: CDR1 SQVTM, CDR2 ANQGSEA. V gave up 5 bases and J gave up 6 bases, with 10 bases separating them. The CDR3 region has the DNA TGCAGCGTTCGTACAGGGCCTGAAGCTTTCTTT. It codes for CSVRTGPEAFF.

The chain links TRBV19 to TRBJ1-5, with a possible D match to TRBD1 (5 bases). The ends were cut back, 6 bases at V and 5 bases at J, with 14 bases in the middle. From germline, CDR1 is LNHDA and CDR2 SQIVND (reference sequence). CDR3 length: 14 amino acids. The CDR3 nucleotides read TGTGCCAGTAGCCTAAGAACAGGAGATCAGCCCCAGCATTTT. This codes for CASSLRTGDQPQHF.

The CDR3 DNA reads as TGTGCCAGCAGTTTAAGCGTAGGTGCAGGGGGGAGATATGGCTACACCTTC. Its protein is CASSLSVGAGGRYGYTF. The gene calls are TRBV28 and TRBJ1-2; 7 bases map to TRBD1. The CDR3 covers 17 residues. J gave up 5 bases and V 2 bases, and 14 bases lay outside the gene matches. CDR1 and CDR2 from the germline V gene are MDHEN and SYDVKM.

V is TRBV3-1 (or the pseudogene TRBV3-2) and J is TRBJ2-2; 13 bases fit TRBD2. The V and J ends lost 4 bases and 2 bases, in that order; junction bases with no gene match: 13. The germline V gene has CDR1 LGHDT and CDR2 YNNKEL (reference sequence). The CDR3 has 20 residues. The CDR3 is CASSLRLAGGWRENTGELFF. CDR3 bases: TGTGCCAGCAGCCTCCGACTAGCGGGGGGATGGCGGGAAAACACCGGGGAGCTGTTTTTT.

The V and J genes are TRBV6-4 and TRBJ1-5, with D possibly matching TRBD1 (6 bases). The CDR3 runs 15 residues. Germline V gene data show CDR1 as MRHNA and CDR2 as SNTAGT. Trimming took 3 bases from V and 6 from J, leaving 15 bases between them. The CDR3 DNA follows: TGTGCCAGCAGTGAGGGGGGGGGCGCAGGTCAGCCCCAGCATTTT. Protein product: CASSEGGGAGQPQHF.

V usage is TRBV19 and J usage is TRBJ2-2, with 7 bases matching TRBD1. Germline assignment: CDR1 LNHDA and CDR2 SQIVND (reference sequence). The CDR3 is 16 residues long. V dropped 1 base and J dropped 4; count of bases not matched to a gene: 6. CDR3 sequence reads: CASSIVRTGPTGELFF. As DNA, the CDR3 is TGTGCCAGTAGTATAGTTAGGACAGGCCCCACCGGGGAGCTGTTTTTT.

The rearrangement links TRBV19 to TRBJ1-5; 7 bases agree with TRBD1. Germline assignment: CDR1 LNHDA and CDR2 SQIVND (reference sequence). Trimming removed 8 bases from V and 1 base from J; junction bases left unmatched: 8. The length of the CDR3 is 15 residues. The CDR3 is CASLLDRDSNQPQHF. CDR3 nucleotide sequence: TGTGCCAGTCTTTTAGACAGGGACAGCAATCAGCCCCAGCATTTT.

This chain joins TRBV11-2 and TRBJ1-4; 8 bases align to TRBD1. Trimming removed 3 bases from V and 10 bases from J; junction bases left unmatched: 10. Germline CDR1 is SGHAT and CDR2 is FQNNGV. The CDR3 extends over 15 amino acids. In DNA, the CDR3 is TGTGCCAGCAGCTTGACGACAGGGGTGGTGGGAAAACTGTTTTTT. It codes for CASSLTTGVVGKLFF.